The rows below give T cell receptor beta chains drawn from one sample of a study of CD8 T cells in ankylosing spondylitis. TCRdb analysed the 5' RACE reads with MiXCR anew, one entry per CDR3 protein. There are some 130,000 distinct CDR3 sequences in the sample; about 7% occur only once, and 9.5% to 15% lies in the top ten. Sequenced input: blood, either unsorted or a sorted T cell fraction (not recorded which). The receptor set was obtained from a female donor with ankylosing spondylitis or in good health (not recorded which). Each CDR3 is given with its conserved first and last residue. D genes are given only for firm matches. Some rows have no size entry. The others give once, few or many, or a class for an expanded clone.

V gene	clone size	D gene	CDR3 length	J gene	CDR3 DNA	CDR3 protein
TRBV20-1	many	.	12	TRBJ2-3	TGCAGTGCGCCCCTAGGGCCAGATACGCAGTATTTT	CSAPLGPDTQYF
TRBV7-9	few	TRBD1	15	TRBJ1-6	TGTGCCAGCAGCTTATGGGCAGGGGGCGATTCACCCCTCCACTTT	CASSLWAGGDSPLHF
TRBV4-2	many	.	16	TRBJ2-1	TGTGCCAGCAGCCAAGAAGGTGAGGGGGATCCTAATGAGCAGTTCTTC	CASSQEGEGDPNEQFF
TRBV5-1	many	.	14	TRBJ1-3	TGCGCCAGCAGCCCCACAGGTCTTGGAAACACCATATATTTT	CASSPTGLGNTIYF
TRBV30	many	TRBD1	15	TRBJ1-1	TGTGCCTGGGGAAAGACAGGGTTAGATAACACTGAAGCTTTCTTT	CAWGKTGLDNTEAFF
TRBV24-1	many	.	15	TRBJ1-4	TGTGCCACCAGTGATTCGGGAAACAAGGCGGAAAAACTGTTTTTT	CATSDSGNKAEKLFF
TRBV12-3/TRBV12-4	many	.	12	TRBJ1-6	TGTGCCAGCAGTCCCGGGACCGCCCAGCACCACTTT	CASSPGTAQHHF
TRBV7-9	.	TRBD1	15	TRBJ1-4	TGTGCCAGCAGCCCCAGGACAGGGGCCCGAGAAAAACTGTTTTTT	CASSPRTGAREKLFF
TRBV4-1	many	TRBD2	16	TRBJ2-2	TGCGCCAGCAGCCCTGGGACTAGCGTCTACACCGGGGAGCTGTTTTTT	CASSPGTSVYTGELFF
TRBV19	few	.	15	TRBJ1-1	TGTGCCAGTAGTATGGGGGCCCGGGTGGGCACTGAAGCTTTCTTT	CASSMGARVGTEAFF
TRBV5-1	many	TRBD2	15	TRBJ2-1	TGCGCCAGCAGCTTGGACGGGGAGGGATACAATGAGCAGTTCTTC	CASSLDGEGYNEQFF
TRBV2	.	.	13	TRBJ2-1	TGTGCCAGCAGGAGCGGACTTTACAATGAGCAGTTCTTC	CASRSGLYNEQFF
TRBV7-9	.	.	14	TRBJ1-4	TGTGCCAGCAGCTTAGGTTCAGGGAATGAAAAACTGTTTTTT	CASSLGSGNEKLFF
TRBV27	many	.	12	TRBJ1-6	TGTGCCAGCAGTATAGGGGGTTCACCCCTCCACTTT	CASSIGGSPLHF
TRBV5-1	many	.	13	TRBJ1-1	TGCGCCAGCAGCTTAGGACAAGACACTGAAGCTTTCTTT	CASSLGQDTEAFF
TRBV6-2/TRBV6-3	many	TRBD2	14	TRBJ2-1	TGTGCCAGCATCTTAGCGGGGGCCCCCGATGAGCAGTTCTTC	CASILAGAPDEQFF
TRBV18	many	TRBD1	16	TRBJ2-1	TGTGCCAGCTCACCACCGCTCTGGACAGGGGAGGGGGAGCAGTTCTTC	CASSPPLWTGEGEQFF
TRBV5-1	many	.	15	TRBJ1-2	TGCGCCAGCAGCCCGGAGGGGGGGATTAGCTATGGCTACACCTTC	CASSPEGGISYGYTF
TRBV6-1	.	TRBD2	14	TRBJ2-1	TGTGCCAGCTCGGCGGGGGTATACAACAATGAGCAGTTCTTC	CASSAGVYNNEQFF
TRBV25-1	many	.	12	TRBJ1-5	TGTGCCAGTGCTGGCGGGAGTCAGCCCCAGCATTTT	CASAGGSQPQHF
TRBV3-1	many	.	14	TRBJ1-4	TGTGCCAGCAAAAAGGAGAGGGCTAATGAAAAACTGTTTTTT	CASKKERANEKLFF
TRBV30	many	TRBD1	14	TRBJ2-4	TGTGCCTGGAGTGGTGGGACAGGGGTAAACATTCAGTACTTC	CAWSGGTGVNIQYF
TRBV7-3	.	TRBD1	15	TRBJ2-1	TGTGCCAGCAGCCACAGGGACAGGGCGTACAATGAGCAGTTCTTC	CASSHRDRAYNEQFF
TRBV7-9	many	.	12	TRBJ1-2	TGTGCCGCAGCAAGACAGACCCTAGGCTACACCTTC	CAAARQTLGYTF
TRBV4-3	many	TRBD1	15	TRBJ1-2	TGCGCCAGCAGCCAAGTAGGAGGGGGCCGTGAAGGCTACACCTTC	CASSQVGGGREGYTF
TRBV29-1	.	.	13	TRBJ1-1	TGCAGCGGGGGAGGATCCATTTACCGGAGGGCTTTCTTT	CSGGGSIYRRAFF
TRBV3-1	many	.	12	TRBJ1-1	TGTGCCAGCAGCCAAATCAACACTGAAGCTTTCTTT	CASSQINTEAFF
TRBV29-1	many	.	13	TRBJ2-1	TGCAGCGCGGGCCCTTGGGACATTGGTGAGCAGTTCTTC	CSAGPWDIGEQFF
TRBV5-1	many	.	12	TRBJ1-1	TGCGCCAGCAGCTGGGGTGACACTGAAGCTTTCTTT	CASSWGDTEAFF
TRBV7-8	many	.	13	TRBJ2-1	TGTGCCAGCAGCCGACGACTGAACAATGAGCAGTTCTTC	CASSRRLNNEQFF
TRBV7-2	few	.	14	TRBJ1-1	TGTGCCAGCAGCTTAGGGGCAGGCCCGGGTGAAGCTTTCTTT	CASSLGAGPGEAFF
TRBV5-6	.	.	12	TRBJ2-1	TGTGCCAGCAGCTGGAGATCCAATGAGCAGTTCTTC	CASSWRSNEQFF
TRBV5-1	many	TRBD2	17	TRBJ2-3	TGCGCCAGCAGCCCCTCCCTTAGCGGGGGGCCCTTACATACGCAGTATTTT	CASSPSLSGGPLHTQYF
TRBV4-1	many	.	17	TRBJ1-2	TGCGCCAGCAGCCAGGGGGTCTGGGACACCTCTAACTATGGCTACACCTTC	CASSQGVWDTSNYGYTF
TRBV7-9	few	.	15	TRBJ2-4	TGTGCCAGCAGCTTATCTAGTCTAGCCAAAAACATTCAGTACTTC	CASSLSSLAKNIQYF
TRBV5-5	many	.	15	TRBJ1-3	TGTGCCAGCAGCTTGAACAGGGACTCTGGAAACACCATATATTTT	CASSLNRDSGNTIYF
TRBV5-6	many	TRBD1	14	TRBJ2-1	TGTGCCAGCAGTTTTCAACAGGGGGACAATGAGCAGTTCTTC	CASSFQQGDNEQFF
TRBV5-1	many	.	15	TRBJ2-5	TGCGCCAGCAGCCCTCATGACCAGCGGAAAGAGACCCAGTACTTC	CASSPHDQRKETQYF
TRBV12-3/TRBV12-4	.	.	12	TRBJ1-1	TGTGCCAGCACATACAGGGTTTCTGAAGCTTTCTTT	CASTYRVSEAFF
TRBV29-1	many	TRBD2	14	TRBJ2-5	TGCAGCGTTGAACTTGTTCCGGGGGGAGAGACCCAGTACTTC	CSVELVPGGETQYF
TRBV29-1	many	TRBD1	14	TRBJ2-2	TGCAGCGTTGTCGGGACAGCGAACACCGGGGAGCTGTTTTTT	CSVVGTANTGELFF
TRBV29-1	many	.	12	TRBJ1-2	TGCAGCGTTGAAGAAAGAAGGGCTGGCTACACCTTC	CSVEERRAGYTF
TRBV3-1	.	.	15	TRBJ2-3	TGTGCCAGCACCAAGGACGCCGCTTGGACAGATACGCAGTATTTT	CASTKDAAWTDTQYF
TRBV5-6	many	TRBD1	13	TRBJ2-1	TGTGCCAGCAGCTTGGTGCAGGGGGATGAGCAGTTCTTC	CASSLVQGDEQFF
TRBV6-5	many	.	14	TRBJ1-1	TGTGCCAGCAGTTACTCGAAGGCGTTCACTGAAGCTTTCTTT	CASSYSKAFTEAFF
TRBV4-2	many	TRBD2	16	TRBJ2-7	TGTGCCAGCAGCCCACAATCGGGACTAGCGGGGTACGAGCAGTACTTC	CASSPQSGLAGYEQYF
TRBV27	many	.	15	TRBJ2-6	TGTGCCAGCACCCCGGACTGGGCTGGGGCCAACGTCCTGACTTTC	CASTPDWAGANVLTF
TRBV3-1	few	.	16	TRBJ2-1	TGTGCCAGCAGCCAAGAGCTAGGTGTCTCCTACAATGAGCAGTTCTTC	CASSQELGVSYNEQFF
TRBV20-1	many	TRBD1	16	TRBJ2-7	TGCAGTGCTACCGGGGACAGTGCGATTTTACCCTACGAGCAGTACTTC	CSATGDSAILPYEQYF
TRBV6-5	many	TRBD1	16	TRBJ1-2	TGTGCCAGCAGTTACTCGTCTGGACAGGGGGGTAGTGGCTACACCTTC	CASSYSSGQGGSGYTF
TRBV6-5	.	TRBD1	11	TRBJ1-1	TGTGCCAGCAGTCGACAGGGCGAAGCTTTCTTT	CASSRQGEAFF